Presented here are 30 T cell receptor beta chains from one specimen sequenced in a study of T cells in Graves' hyperthyroidism and ophthalmopathy. TCR beta CDR3 sequences were amplified from RNA transcripts. The TCR CDR3 first-round RT-PCR relied on the HTBI primer set. TCRdb used MiXCR to reprocess the multiplex PCR reads, holding one entry per CDR3 protein. This sample yields about 530,000 distinct CDR3 sequences, of which about a sixth are seen a single time; 17% belongs to the top ten. Sequencing was done on a sample of blood. The source of these receptors is a woman under 30 with Graves' ophthalmopathy.

The table lists this clonotype with many counts. The chain joins TRBV11-2 to TRBJ2-1, with TRBD2 matching 8 bases. CDR3 length: 18 amino acids. Trimming at V came to 1 base and at J to 7 bases, leaving 15 bases not matched to a gene. Germline CDR1 is SGHAT and CDR2 is FQNNGV. The CDR3 DNA follows: TGTGCCAGCAGCTTAGGCCCGCGGGGGAGCGGGGGTCGGAATGAGCAGTTCTTC. As protein: CASSLGPRGSGGRNEQFF.

This chain connects TRBV24-1 to TRBJ2-1, with D perhaps matching TRBD2 (6 bases). CDR3 length: 16 residues. Germline CDR1 reads KGHDR; CDR2 reads SFDVKD. Trimming shortened V by 4 bases and J by 7 bases, and 19 bases separated the two germline ends. DNA of the CDR3: TGTGCCACCAGTGAGCGGGACCTTTTAAGGGTGAATGAGCAGTTCTTC. Translation: CATSERDLLRVNEQFF.

This clonotype was observed many times. J is TRBJ2-3 and V is TRBV15; D may be TRBD2 (5 bases). Looked up from germline, CDR1 is LNHNV and CDR2 is YYDKDF (reference sequence). V lost 1 base and J lost 2, with 16 bases in between. CDR3 size: 17 residues. The CDR3 loop is CATSRGRTGRFTDTQYF. The CDR3 bases are TGTGCCACCAGCAGAGGTCGGACTGGAAGATTCACAGATACGCAGTATTTT.

Concerning this clonotype: A read error may explain this, as a much larger clone is one base away. The chain combines TRBV20-1 with TRBJ2-1; 9 bases line up with TRBD2. CDR3 length equals 15 residues. The V gene's germline CDR1 is DFQATT and CDR2 SNEGSKA (reference sequence). CDR3 amino acids: CSARESGRIYNEQLF. The CDR3 DNA reads TGCAGTGCTAGGGAGAGCGGGAGGATCTACAATGAGCAGCTCTTC.

This clonotype was found a few times. J is TRBJ2-3 and V is TRBV2; 14 bases agree with TRBD2. Per the germline V gene, CDR1 is SNHLY and CDR2 is FYNNEI. V was pared by 7 bases and J by 0 bases, with 9 bases of the junction left unmatched. CDR3 length equals 18 residues. The CDR3 here is CASIWTSGRTSSTDTQYF. CDR3 nucleotides: TGTGCCAGCATCTGGACTAGCGGGAGGACCTCTAGCACAGATACGCAGTATTTT.

As concerns this clonotype: This may arise from a read error, as a much more abundant clone is one base away. The V call is TRBV6-1, the J call TRBJ1-2; D is undetermined. The CDR3 contains 17 residues. Per the germline V gene, CDR1 is MNHNS and CDR2 is SASEGT. Deletions cut 2 bases from V and 0 bases from J, with 16 bases between. CDR3 protein: CASSEWAGGASNYGYTF. As DNA, the CDR3 is TGTGCCAGCAGTGAATGGGCGGGAGGAGCCTCTAACTATGGCTACACCTTC.

This clonotype has ten or more counts. The chain employs TRBV7-2 and TRBJ2-7; 8 bases fit TRBD2. Trimming removed 5 bases from V and 5 bases from J; junction bases left unmatched: 8. The CDR3 runs to 14 residues. Per the germline V gene, CDR1 is SGHTA and CDR2 is FQGNSA. The CDR3, as DNA: TGTGCCAGCAGCCCACCTGTGACTAGCGACGAGCAGTACTTC. Its translation is CASSPPVTSDEQYF.

This clonotype was observed many times. The chain is built from TRBV27 and TRBJ2-1; 8 positions match TRBD2. Germline CDR1 reads MNHEY; CDR2 reads SMNVEV (reference sequence). This CDR3 spans 15 amino acids. V lost 3 bases to trimming and J lost 5 bases; unmatched junction nucleotides: 6. CDR3 amino acids: CASSLERAGDNEQFF. The CDR3 bases are TGTGCCAGCAGTTTGGAACGAGCGGGAGACAATGAGCAGTTCTTC.

This clonotype has at least ten counts. The genes are TRBV3-1 and TRBJ1-3; D gene unclear. Between the trimmed V and J ends, which lost 2 bases and 0 bases, there was a span of 8 bases. Germline CDR1 and CDR2: LGHDT and YNNKEL (reference sequence). This CDR3 has 15 amino acids. Here the CDR3 DNA reads TGTGCCAGCAGCCAACGGGTCTTCTCTGGAAACACCATATATTTT. It yields the protein CASSQRVFSGNTIYF.

This chain joins TRBV19 and TRBJ2-2, with D unresolved. This CDR3 region has 12 residues. V gave up 4 bases and J gave up 7 bases, with 7 bases separating them. Per the germline V gene, CDR1 is LNHDA and CDR2 is SQIVND (reference sequence). The CDR3: CASSTPSGELFF. DNA for the CDR3: TGTGCCAGTAGTACCCCTAGCGGGGAGCTGTTTTTT.

This clonotype was detected a few times. The J gene is TRBJ2-1, the V gene TRBV14; maybe TRBD1 (6 bases). The germline V gene has CDR1 SGHDN and CDR2 FVKESK. The CDR3 consists of 14 residues. V was shortened by 7 bases and J by 9 bases, with 19 bases between the two germline ends. This chain's CDR3 is CASTPIQGSGEQFF. Here the CDR3 DNA reads TGTGCCAGCACTCCTATACAGGGTTCGGGTGAGCAGTTCTTC.

This clonotype was counted a few times. V is TRBV4-3 and J is TRBJ2-7; TRBD2 might be the D (5 bases). V lost 0 bases, J lost 0 bases, and 12 bases lay in between. This CDR3 is built from 16 residues. Germline CDR1 reads LGHNA; CDR2 reads YSLEER. The CDR3 bases are TGCGCCAGCAGCCAAGATAAGGGAGCGTACTCCTACGAGCAGTACTTC. This encodes CASSQDKGAYSYEQYF.

This rearrangement joins TRBV18 to TRBJ2-2; possible D gene TRBD2, 6 bases. The CDR3 length is 14 residues. Germline assignment: CDR1 KGHSH and CDR2 LQKENI. With 0 bases removed from V and 5 bases from J, the gap between germline ends came to 7 bases. The CDR3 DNA reads as TGTGCCAGCTCACCACCGGGGGGAACCGGGGAGCTGTTTTTT. Its translation: CASSPPGGTGELFF.

The rearrangement links TRBV5-4 to TRBJ2-1; D ambiguous. Germline values: CDR1 SGHNT, CDR2 YYREEE (reference sequence). V was clipped by 4 bases and J by 9 bases, with 17 bases between them. This CDR3 contains 14 residues. CDR3 DNA: TGTGCCAGCAGCCCGGACCGGAGTTGGGGTGAGCAGTTCTTC. This sequence encodes CASSPDRSWGEQFF.

This clonotype appeared a few times. V is TRBV4-2 and J is TRBJ2-1, with TRBD1 identical over 12 bases. The CDR3 is 16 residues long. Per the germline V gene, CDR1 is LGHNA and CDR2 is YNFKEQ. Trimming at V came to 1 base and at J to 7 bases, leaving 5 bases not matched to a gene. CDR3 in amino acids: CASSQAGQGASNEQFF. In nucleotides, the CDR3 is TGTGCCAGCAGCCAAGCGGGACAGGGGGCATCGAATGAGCAGTTCTTC.

This chain joins TRBV6-5 and TRBJ2-1, with 9 positions matching TRBD1. Germline V gene sequence: CDR1 MNHEY, CDR2 SVGAGI. V trimming: 0 bases; J trimming: 6 bases; junction bases outside the gene matches: 6. The length of the CDR3 is 16 residues. In DNA form, the CDR3 reads TGTGCCAGCAGTTACTCAGCGGGACAGGGTGTCAATGAGCAGTTCTTC. Residues: CASSYSAGQGVNEQFF.

The table lists this clonotype with many counts. The chain couples TRBV9 to TRBJ2-5, with 11 bases aligning to TRBD2. V dropped 2 bases and J dropped 5; count of bases not matched to a gene: 8. Germline values: CDR1 SGDLS, CDR2 YYNGEE. The CDR3 is 16 amino acids. CDR3 bases: TGTGCCAGCAGCGTGATAGCGGGGGGGACGGGGGAGACCCAGTACTTC. Its translation is CASSVIAGGTGETQYF.

This clonotype has just a few counts. The chain joins TRBV27 to TRBJ1-1, with 8 bases that match TRBD1. The CDR3 is made up of 16 amino acids. Germline trimming cut 4 bases from V and 4 bases from J; bases unmatched to any gene: 11. The germline V gene has CDR1 MNHEY and CDR2 SMNVEV (reference sequence). The CDR3 coding sequence is TGTGCCAGCAGTTACTTTTCGACAGGGGCGGGCACTGAAGCTTTCTTT. It codes for CASSYFSTGAGTEAFF.

This clonotype occurred a few times. The conserved final phenylalanine or tryptophan is absent from the CDR3, which likely points to a read error. The rearrangement links TRBV20-1 to TRBJ2-7; 9 bases align to TRBD2. CDR3 length equals 15 residues. Germline V gene data show CDR1 as DFQATT and CDR2 as SNEGSKA (reference sequence). Losses at the gene ends were 3 bases for V and 4 bases for J; bases not matched to a gene: 10. The CDR3 DNA reads TGCAGTGCTAGTTTTCTCGTGGGACTAGCTTACGAGCAGTACCTC. It yields the protein CSASFLVGLAYEQYL.

V is TRBV5-1 and J is TRBJ2-1, with 9 bases fitting TRBD1. The CDR3 totals 13 residues. The J segment lost 15 bases and the V segment lost 3 bases, leaving 10 bases of the junction unmatched. In germline, CDR1 is SGHRS, CDR2 YFSETQ. CDR3 sequence reads: CASSSTSGTGSFF. CDR3 DNA sequence: TGCGCCAGCAGCTCAACCTCCGGGACAGGGTCGTTCTTC.

This clonotype was observed a few times. The chain uses TRBV7-3 and TRBJ2-7; either TRBD1 or TRBD2 may supply D (5 bases each). Trimming shortened V by 5 bases and J by 3 bases, and 14 bases separated the two germline ends. The length of the CDR3 is 14 residues. Germline lookup yields CDR1 SGHTA and CDR2 FQGTGA. CDR3 sequence: CASSGRDHNYEQYF. CDR3 coding DNA: TGTGCCAGCAGCGGTAGGGACCACAACTACGAGCAGTACTTC.

This clonotype came up many times. The chain is built from TRBV2 and TRBJ2-7; D might be TRBD1 (5 bases). Trimming took 9 bases from V and 3 from J, leaving 6 bases between them. Germline CDR1 is SNHLY and CDR2 is FYNNEI. The CDR3 runs 10 residues. The CDR3 protein is CASQGYEQYF. DNA for the CDR3: TGTGCCAGTCAGGGCTACGAGCAGTACTTC. Together with reference TRBV2 and TRBJ2-7, the CDR3 gives the full variable domain: EPEVTQTPSHQVTQMGQEVILRCVPISNHLYFYWYRQILGQKVEFLVSFYNNEISEKSEIFDDQFSVERPDGSNFTLKIRSTKLEDSAMYFCASQGYEQYFGPGTRLTVT.

This clonotype was seen repeatedly, ten times or more. This chain links TRBV13 with TRBJ2-1; 12 bases agree with TRBD2. Per the germline V gene, CDR1 is PRHDT and CDR2 is FYEKMQ (reference sequence). This CDR3 has 16 residues. V shed 2 bases, J shed 7 bases, and the junction held 6 bases outside the gene matches. The CDR3 DNA is TGTGCCAGCAGCTTATCTCCTAGCGGGGGGGCAAATGAGCAGTTCTTC. This translates into CASSLSPSGGANEQFF.

The table lists this clonotype with a few counts. V and J are TRBV30 and TRBJ1-2; D is possibly TRBD1 (6 bases). Trimming removed 2 bases at V and 1 base at J, with 14 bases between. CDR1 and CDR2 from the germline V gene are GTSNPN and SVGIG (reference sequence). This CDR3 has 15 amino acids. The CDR3, as DNA: TGTGCCTGGAGTTTGGTGAGGGGGGATAACTATGGCTACACCTTC. The encoded protein is CAWSLVRGDNYGYTF.

V is TRBV6-1 and J is TRBJ1-6, with D perhaps matching TRBD1 (5 bases). V was clipped by 7 bases and J by 6 bases, with 10 bases between them. The CDR3 has 13 amino acids. Germline V gene sequence: CDR1 MNHNS, CDR2 SASEGT. The CDR3 bases are TGTGCCAGCAACTTACAGGCTAATTCACCCCTCCACTTT. This sequence encodes CASNLQANSPLHF.

The rearrangement links TRBV7-2 to TRBJ1-2, with a weak D call TRBD1 (6 bases). Trimming stripped 4 bases from V and 7 bases from J, with 16 bases between. CDR1 and CDR2 from the germline V gene are SGHTA and FQGNSA. CDR3 size: 14 residues. For the CDR3, the DNA is TGTGCCAGCAGCTCCCTCTGGGGGGCCCGTGGCTACACCTTC. Translating gives CASSSLWGARGYTF.

This clonotype occurred many times. The CDR3 protein is CASSLQGPRRGAEAFF. In nucleotides, the CDR3 is TGTGCCAGCAGCTTACAGGGGCCTCGACGGGGGGCTGAAGCTTTCTTT. The chain has TRBV7-2 and TRBJ1-1; a weak D match, TRBD1 (6 bases). Trimming pared 2 bases from V and 6 bases from J, leaving 19 bases between. The germline V gene encodes CDR1 SGHTA and CDR2 FQGNSA. This CDR3 comprises 16 residues.

This clonotype was counted many times. The chain couples TRBV28 to TRBJ1-6; no clear D. Trimming removed 3 bases at V and 6 bases at J, with 0 bases between. Germline V gives CDR1 MDHEN, CDR2 SYDVKM. This CDR3 has 11 amino acids. CDR3 region: CASSFNSPLHF. CDR3 DNA: TGTGCCAGCAGTTTTAATTCACCCCTCCACTTT. Full variable domain (missing parts from reference TRBV28 and TRBJ1-6): DVKVTQSSRYLVKRTGEKVFLECVQDMDHENMFWYRQDPGLGLRLIYFSYDVKMKEKGDIPEGYSVSREKKERFSLILESASTNQTSMYLCASSFNSPLHFGNGTRLTVT.

The chain joins TRBV6-1 to TRBJ1-1; possibly TRBD1 for D (6 bases). The CDR3 extends over 12 amino acids. The V gene's germline CDR1 is MNHNS and CDR2 SASEGT. Deletions cut 9 bases from V and 3 bases from J, with 11 bases between. Here the CDR3 reads CARMDRYTEAFF. CDR3 coding DNA: TGTGCCAGGATGGACAGATACACTGAAGCTTTCTTT.

The rearrangement links TRBV4-1 to TRBJ2-5; D is perhaps TRBD2 (6 bases). CDR1 is MGHRA, CDR2 YSYEKL, per germline. Deletions cut 1 base from V and 9 bases from J, with 15 bases between. The length of the CDR3 is 14 residues. For the CDR3, the DNA is TGCGCCAGCAGCCAAGTAGGGGATGGAGGGGCCCAGTACTTC. Its protein product is CASSQVGDGGAQYF.